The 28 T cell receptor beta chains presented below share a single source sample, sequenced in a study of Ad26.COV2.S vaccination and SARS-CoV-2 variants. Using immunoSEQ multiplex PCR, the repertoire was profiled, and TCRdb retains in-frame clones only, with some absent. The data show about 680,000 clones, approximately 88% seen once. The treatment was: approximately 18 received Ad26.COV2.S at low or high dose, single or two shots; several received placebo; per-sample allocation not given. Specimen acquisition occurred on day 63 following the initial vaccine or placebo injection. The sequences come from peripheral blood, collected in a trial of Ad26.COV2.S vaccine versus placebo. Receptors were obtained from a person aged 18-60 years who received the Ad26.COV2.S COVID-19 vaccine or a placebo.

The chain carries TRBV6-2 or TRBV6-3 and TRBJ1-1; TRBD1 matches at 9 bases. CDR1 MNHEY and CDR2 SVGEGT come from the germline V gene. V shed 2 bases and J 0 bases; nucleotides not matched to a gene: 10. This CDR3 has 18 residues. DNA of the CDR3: TGTGCCAGCAGTTACCCAAACCGGGACAGGGTAATGAACACTGAAGCTTTCTTT. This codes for CASSYPNRDRVMNTEAFF.

The CDR3 region has the DNA TGTGCCAGCAGCTCCACCAACATTGACAGATTTGGAAACACCATATATTTT. It translates to CASSSTNIDRFGNTIYF. The gene calls are TRBV7-8 and TRBJ1-3; possibly TRBD1 for D (5 bases). The V and J ends lost 4 bases and 3 bases respectively, with 19 bases between them. The germline CDR1 and CDR2 sequences are SGHVS and FQNEAQ. The CDR3 is made up of 17 amino acids.

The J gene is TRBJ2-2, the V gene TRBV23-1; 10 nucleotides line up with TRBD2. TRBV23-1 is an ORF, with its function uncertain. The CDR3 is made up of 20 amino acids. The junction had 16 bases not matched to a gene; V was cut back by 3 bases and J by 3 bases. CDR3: CASSHLPSGSIYKDTGELFF. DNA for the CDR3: TGCGCCAGCAGTCACCTTCCTAGCGGGAGTATATATAAGGACACCGGGGAGCTGTTTTTT.

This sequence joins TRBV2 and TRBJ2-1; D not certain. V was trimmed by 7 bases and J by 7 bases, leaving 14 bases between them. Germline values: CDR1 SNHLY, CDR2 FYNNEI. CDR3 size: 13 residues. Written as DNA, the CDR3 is TGTGCCAGCAATGGGGAAATGGGTAATGAGCAGTTCTTC. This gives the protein CASNGEMGNEQFF.

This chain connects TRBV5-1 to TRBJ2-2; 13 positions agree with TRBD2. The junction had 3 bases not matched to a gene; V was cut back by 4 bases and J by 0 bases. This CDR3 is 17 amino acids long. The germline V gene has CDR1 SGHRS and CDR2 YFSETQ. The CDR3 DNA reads TGCGCCAGCAGCACTAGCGGGAGGGGTCCGAACACCGGGGAGCTGTTTTTT. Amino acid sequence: CASSTSGRGPNTGELFF.

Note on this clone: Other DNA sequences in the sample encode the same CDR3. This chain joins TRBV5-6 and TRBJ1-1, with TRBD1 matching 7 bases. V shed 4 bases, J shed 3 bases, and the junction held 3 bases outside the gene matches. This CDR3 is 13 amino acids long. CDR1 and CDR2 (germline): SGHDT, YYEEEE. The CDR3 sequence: CASSLDRDTEAFF. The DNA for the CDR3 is TGTGCCAGCAGCCTCGACAGGGACACTGAAGCTTTCTTT.

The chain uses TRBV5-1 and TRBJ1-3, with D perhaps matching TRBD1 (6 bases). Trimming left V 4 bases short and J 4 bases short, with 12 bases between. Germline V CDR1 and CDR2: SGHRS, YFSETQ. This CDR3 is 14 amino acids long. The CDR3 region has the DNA TGCGCCAGCAGCCTGGGGACACAGGGAAACACCATATATTTT. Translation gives CASSLGTQGNTIYF.

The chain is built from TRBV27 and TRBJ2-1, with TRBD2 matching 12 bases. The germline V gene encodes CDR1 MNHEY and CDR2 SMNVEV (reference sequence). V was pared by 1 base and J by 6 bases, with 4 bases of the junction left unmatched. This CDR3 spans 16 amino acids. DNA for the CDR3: TGTGCCAGCAGTTTATTTCGGACTAGCGGGGCCAATGAGCAGTTCTTC. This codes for CASSLFRTSGANEQFF.

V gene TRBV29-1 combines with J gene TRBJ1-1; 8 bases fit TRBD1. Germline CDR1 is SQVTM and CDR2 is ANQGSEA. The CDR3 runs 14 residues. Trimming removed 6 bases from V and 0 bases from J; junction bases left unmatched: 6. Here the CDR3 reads CSVAMGQVNTEAFF. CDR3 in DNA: TGCAGCGTGGCCATGGGACAGGTGAACACTGAAGCTTTCTTT.

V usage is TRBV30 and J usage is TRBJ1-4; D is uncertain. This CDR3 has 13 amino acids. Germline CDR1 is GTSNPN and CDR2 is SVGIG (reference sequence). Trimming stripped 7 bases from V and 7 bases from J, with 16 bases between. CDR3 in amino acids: CASRGQYVEKLFF. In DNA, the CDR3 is TGTGCCTCCCGAGGGCAGTATGTTGAAAAACTGTTTTTT.

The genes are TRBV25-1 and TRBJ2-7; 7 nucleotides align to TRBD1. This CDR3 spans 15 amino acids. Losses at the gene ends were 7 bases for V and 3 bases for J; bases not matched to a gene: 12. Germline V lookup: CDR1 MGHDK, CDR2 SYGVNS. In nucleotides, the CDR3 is TGTGCCAGCACCGGATGGCCAGGGGGTGGCTACGAGCAGTACTTC. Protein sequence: CASTGWPGGGYEQYF.

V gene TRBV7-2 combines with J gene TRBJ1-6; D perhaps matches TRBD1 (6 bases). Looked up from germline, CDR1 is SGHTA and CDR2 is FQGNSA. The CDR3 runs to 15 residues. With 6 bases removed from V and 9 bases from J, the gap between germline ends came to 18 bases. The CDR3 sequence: CASRRPTGLGSPLHF. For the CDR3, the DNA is TGTGCCAGCAGACGCCCGACAGGACTGGGTTCACCCCTCCACTTT.

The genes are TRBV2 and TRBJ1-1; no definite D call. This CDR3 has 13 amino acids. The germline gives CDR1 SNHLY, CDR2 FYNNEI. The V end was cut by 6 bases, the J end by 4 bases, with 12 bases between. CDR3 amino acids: CASRQPVGTEAFF. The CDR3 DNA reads TGTGCCAGCAGACAGCCGGTCGGCACTGAAGCTTTCTTT.

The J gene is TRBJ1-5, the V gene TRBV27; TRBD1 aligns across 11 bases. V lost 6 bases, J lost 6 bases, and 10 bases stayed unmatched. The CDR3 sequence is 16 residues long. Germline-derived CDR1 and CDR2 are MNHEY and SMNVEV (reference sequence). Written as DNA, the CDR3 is TGTGCCAGCAGCCTTCAGGGACAGGGGGTAGGTCAGCCCCAGCATTTT. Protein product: CASSLQGQGVGQPQHF.

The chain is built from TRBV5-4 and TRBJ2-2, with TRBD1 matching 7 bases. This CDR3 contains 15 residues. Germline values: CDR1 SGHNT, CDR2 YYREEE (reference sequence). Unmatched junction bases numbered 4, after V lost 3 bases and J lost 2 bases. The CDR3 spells CASSWTGRNTGELFF. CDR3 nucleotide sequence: TGTGCCAGCAGCTGGACAGGCCGAAACACCGGGGAGCTGTTTTTT. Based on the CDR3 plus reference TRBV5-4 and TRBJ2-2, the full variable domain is ETGVTQSPTHLIKTRGQQVTLRCSSQSGHNTVSWYQQALGQGPQFIFQYYREEENGRGNFPPRFSGLQFPNYSSELNVNALELDDSALYLCASSWTGRNTGELFFGEGSRLTVL.

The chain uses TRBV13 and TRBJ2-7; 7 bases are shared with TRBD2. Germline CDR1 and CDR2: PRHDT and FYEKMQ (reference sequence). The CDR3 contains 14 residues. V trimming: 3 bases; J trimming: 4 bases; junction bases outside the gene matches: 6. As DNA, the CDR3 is TGTGCCAGCAGCTTCCCAGGGAGGGCGTACGAGCAGTACTTC. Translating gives CASSFPGRAYEQYF.

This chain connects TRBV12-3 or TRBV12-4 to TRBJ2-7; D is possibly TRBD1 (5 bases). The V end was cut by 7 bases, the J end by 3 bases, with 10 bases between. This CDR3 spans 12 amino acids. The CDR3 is CASTLQGYEQYF. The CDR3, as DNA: TGTGCCAGCACTCTCCAGGGCTACGAGCAGTACTTC.

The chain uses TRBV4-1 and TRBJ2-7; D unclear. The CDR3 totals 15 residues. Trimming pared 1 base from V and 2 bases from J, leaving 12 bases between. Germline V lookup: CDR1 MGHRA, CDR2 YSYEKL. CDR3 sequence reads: CASSQARCATYEQYF. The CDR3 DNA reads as TGCGCCAGCAGCCAAGCCCGGTGCGCGACCTACGAGCAGTACTTC.

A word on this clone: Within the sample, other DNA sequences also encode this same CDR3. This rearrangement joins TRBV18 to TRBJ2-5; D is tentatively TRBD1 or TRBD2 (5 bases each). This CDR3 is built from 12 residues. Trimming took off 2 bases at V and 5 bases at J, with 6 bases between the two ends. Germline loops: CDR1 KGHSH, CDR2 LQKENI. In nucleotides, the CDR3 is TGTGCCAGCTCACCAGGGGGTGAGACCCAGTACTTC. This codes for CASSPGGETQYF.

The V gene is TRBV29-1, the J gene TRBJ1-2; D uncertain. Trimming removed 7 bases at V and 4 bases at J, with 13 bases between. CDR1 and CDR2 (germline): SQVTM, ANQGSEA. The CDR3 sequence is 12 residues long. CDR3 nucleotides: TGCAGCGCTATGACCGAGAGCTATGGCTACACCTTC. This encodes CSAMTESYGYTF.

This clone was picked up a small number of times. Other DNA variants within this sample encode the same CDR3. CDR3 nucleotides: TGTGCCACCAGTGTGACAGGGAGCACTGAAGCTTTCTTT. This gives the protein CATSVTGSTEAFF. The gene calls are TRBV24-1 and TRBJ1-1; TRBD1 matches at 7 bases. The CDR3 totals 13 residues. V dropped 5 bases and J dropped 4; count of bases not matched to a gene: 3. Germline V gives CDR1 KGHDR, CDR2 SFDVKD.

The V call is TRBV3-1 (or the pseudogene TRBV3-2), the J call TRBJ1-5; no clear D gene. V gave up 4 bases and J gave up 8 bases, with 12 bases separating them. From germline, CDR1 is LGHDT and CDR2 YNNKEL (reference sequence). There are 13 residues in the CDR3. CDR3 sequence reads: CASSPDPGEPQHF. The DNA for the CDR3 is TGTGCCAGCAGCCCAGACCCAGGTGAGCCCCAGCATTTT.

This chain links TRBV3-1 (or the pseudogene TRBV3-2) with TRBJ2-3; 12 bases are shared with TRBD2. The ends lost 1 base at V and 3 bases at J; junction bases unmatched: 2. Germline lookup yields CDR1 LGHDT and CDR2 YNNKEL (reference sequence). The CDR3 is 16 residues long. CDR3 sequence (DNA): TGTGCCAGCAGCCAAGTCGGACTAGCGGGGACAGATACGCAGTATTTT. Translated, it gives CASSQVGLAGTDTQYF.

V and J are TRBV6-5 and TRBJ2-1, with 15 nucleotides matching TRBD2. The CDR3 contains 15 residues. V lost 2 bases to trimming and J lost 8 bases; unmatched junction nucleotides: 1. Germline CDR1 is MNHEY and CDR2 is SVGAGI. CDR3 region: CASSYGLAGGYEQFF. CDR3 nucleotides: TGTGCCAGCAGTTACGGACTAGCGGGGGGGTATGAGCAGTTCTTC.

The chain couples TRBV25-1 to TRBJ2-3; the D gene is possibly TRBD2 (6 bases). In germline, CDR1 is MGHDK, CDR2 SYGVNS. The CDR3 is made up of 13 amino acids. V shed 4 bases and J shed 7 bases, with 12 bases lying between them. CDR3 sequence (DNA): TGTGCCAGCAGTGCATCGGGAGTGAATACGCAGTATTTT. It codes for CASSASGVNTQYF.

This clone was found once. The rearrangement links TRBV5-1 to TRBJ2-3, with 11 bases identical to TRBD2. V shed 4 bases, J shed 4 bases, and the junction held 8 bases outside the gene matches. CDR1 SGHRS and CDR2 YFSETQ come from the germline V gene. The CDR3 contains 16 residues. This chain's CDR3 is CASSDSRGLAADTQYF. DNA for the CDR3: TGCGCCAGCAGCGATAGTAGGGGACTAGCGGCAGATACGCAGTATTTT. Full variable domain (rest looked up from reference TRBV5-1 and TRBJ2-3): KAGVTQTPRYLIKTRGQQVTLSCSPISGHRSVSWYQQTPGQGLQFLFEYFSETQRNKGNFPGRFSGRQFSNSRSEMNVSTLELGDSALYLCASSDSRGLAADTQYFGPGTRLTVL.

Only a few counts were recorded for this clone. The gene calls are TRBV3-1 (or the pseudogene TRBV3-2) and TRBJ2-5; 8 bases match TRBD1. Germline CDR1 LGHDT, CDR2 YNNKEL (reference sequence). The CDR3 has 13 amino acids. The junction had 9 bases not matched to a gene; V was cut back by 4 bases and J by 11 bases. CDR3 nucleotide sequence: TGTGCCAGCAGCCCGACAGGGGCCCGCCTTCAGTACTTC. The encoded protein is CASSPTGARLQYF.

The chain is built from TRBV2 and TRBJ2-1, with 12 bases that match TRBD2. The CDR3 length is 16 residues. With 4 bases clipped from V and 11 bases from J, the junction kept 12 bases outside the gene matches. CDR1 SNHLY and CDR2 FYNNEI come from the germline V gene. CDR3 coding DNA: TGTGCCAGCAGTGTGGGTTCTAGCGGGAGGGCCGTTAAGCAGTTCTTC. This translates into CASSVGSSGRAVKQFF.